One and the same sample provided the 12 T cell receptor beta chains below, sequenced in a study of blood T cells in healthy people across ages. The second PCR ran roughly 7 to 11 cycles with a sample-barcoded 5' primer and J-beta primers. TCRdb fed the 5' RACE reads into MiXCR, producing one record per CDR3 protein. This sample has nearly 1 million distinct CDR3 sequences, with 45% to 60% found just once. Sequenced material: blood. Every receptor here comes from a woman aged 60-70 years in good health.

The rearrangement joins TRBV27 to TRBJ1-5; weak D call: TRBD1 (5 bases). Germline V gene data show CDR1 as MNHEY and CDR2 as SMNVEV (reference sequence). V lost 2 bases, J lost 4 bases, and 12 bases lay in between. There are 15 residues in the CDR3. In DNA form, the CDR3 reads TGTGCCAGCAGTTTAATGGCAGGGTCGAATCAGCCCCAGCATTTT. As protein: CASSLMAGSNQPQHF.

The V call is TRBV6-6, the J call TRBJ2-7; possible D gene TRBD2, 5 bases. V was pared by 10 bases and J by 5 bases, with 12 bases between. From germline, CDR1 is MNHNY and CDR2 SVGAGI (reference sequence). The CDR3 extends over 11 amino acids. The CDR3 DNA reads TGTGCCACGGAGGCCGGTCACGAGCAGTACTTC. The encoded protein is CATEAGHEQYF.

V usage is TRBV9 and J usage is TRBJ1-4; the D gene is possibly TRBD1 (6 bases). The CDR3 runs to 15 residues. Trimming took off 0 bases at V and 10 bases at J, with 16 bases between the two ends. From germline, CDR1 is SGDLS and CDR2 YYNGEE. The DNA of the CDR3 is TGTGCCAGCAGCGTAGTCGCAGGGGACTTGGGAAAACTGTTTTTT. Protein sequence: CASSVVAGDLGKLFF.

A remark on this clonotype: A much bigger clone sits one base away, suggesting this may be a read error. This chain connects TRBV25-1 to TRBJ2-7, with TRBD1 matching 9 bases. The CDR3 runs to 15 residues. Germline assignment: CDR1 MGHDK and CDR2 SYGVNS. CDR3 nucleotides: TGTACCAGCAGGAGAGGGACAGGGTCAACCTACGAGCAGTACTTC. Its protein product is CTSRRGTGSTYEQYF.

This rearrangement joins TRBV4-3 to TRBJ2-1; D perhaps matches TRBD2 (6 bases). This CDR3 region has 20 residues. Germline CDR1 reads LGHNA; CDR2 reads YSLEER. V was cut by 3 bases and J by 6 bases, with 30 bases left in between. The CDR3 protein is CASSHRSIGSTVGLRNEQFF. The CDR3 nucleotides are TGCGCCAGCAGCCACAGATCGATCGGGTCCACCGTTGGACTACGCAATGAGCAGTTCTTC.

V is TRBV27 and J is TRBJ2-2; maybe TRBD1 (6 bases). Germline V gene sequence: CDR1 MNHEY, CDR2 SMNVEV (reference sequence). V was pared by 7 bases and J by 7 bases, with 10 bases between. The CDR3 runs 12 residues. The CDR3, as DNA: TGTGCCAGCAAGTGGACAGTCGGGGAGCTGTTTTTT. Encoded protein: CASKWTVGELFF.

The chain employs TRBV10-2 and TRBJ1-4; D is possibly TRBD1 (5 bases). The CDR3 contains 11 residues. The V and J ends lost 8 bases and 6 bases respectively, with 7 bases between them. Germline assignment: CDR1 WSHSY and CDR2 SAAADI. The CDR3 sequence is CASGGDEKLFF. The CDR3 coding sequence is TGCGCCAGCGGAGGGGATGAAAAACTGTTTTTT.

The rearrangement joins TRBV25-1 to TRBJ2-3; a weak D match, TRBD2 (6 bases). V lost 5 bases to trimming and J lost 0 bases, with 18 bases between them. CDR1 and CDR2 from the germline V gene are MGHDK and SYGVNS. The CDR3 covers 17 residues. The CDR3 DNA follows: TGTGCCAGCAGTTCCAGGGCAGCGCGGGGTAGCACAGATACGCAGTATTTT. This encodes CASSSRAARGSTDTQYF.

The chain couples TRBV30 to TRBJ1-5; D possibly corresponds to TRBD1 (6 bases). Germline CDR1 GTSNPN, CDR2 SVGIG (reference sequence). The CDR3 is 14 amino acids. Deletions cut 0 bases from V and 3 bases from J, with 9 bases between. The chain's CDR3 is CAWSVGQFNQPQHF. The CDR3 DNA reads TGTGCCTGGAGTGTAGGACAGTTCAATCAGCCCCAGCATTTT. The variable domain in full, completed from reference TRBV30 and TRBJ1-5, reads SQTIHQWPATLVQPVGSPLSLECTVEGTSNPNLYWYRQAAGRGLQLLFYSVGIGQISSEVPQNLSASRPQDRQFILSSKKLLLSDSGFYLCAWSVGQFNQPQHFGDGTRLSIL.

This clonotype was picked up a small number of times. The chain has TRBV20-1 and TRBJ2-4; D call uncertain. The CDR3 is made up of 10 amino acids. V lost 6 bases, J lost 8 bases, and 8 bases lay in between. Per the germline V gene, CDR1 is DFQATT and CDR2 is SNEGSKA (reference sequence). CDR3 bases: TGCAGTGCGTCGAAGGACATTCAGTACTTC. Translated, it gives CSASKDIQYF.

The chain couples TRBV7-3 to TRBJ2-5; tentatively, D is TRBD2 (6 bases). CDR3 size: 15 residues. Looked up from germline, CDR1 is SGHTA and CDR2 is FQGTGA. The ends were cut back, 4 bases at V and 2 bases at J, with 14 bases in the middle. The CDR3 loop reads CASSSDGGVQETQYF. For the CDR3, the DNA is TGTGCCAGCAGCTCTGATGGCGGGGTTCAAGAGACCCAGTACTTC.

The chain carries TRBV5-1 and TRBJ2-1, with D possibly called TRBD1 or TRBD2 (7 bases each). This CDR3 is built from 16 residues. V was shortened by 4 bases and J by 3 bases, with 17 bases between the two germline ends. CDR1 is SGHRS, CDR2 YFSETQ, per germline. Here the CDR3 reads CASSLKGGGSYNEQFF. The CDR3 bases are TGCGCCAGCAGCCTAAAAGGGGGCGGGAGCTACAATGAGCAGTTCTTC.